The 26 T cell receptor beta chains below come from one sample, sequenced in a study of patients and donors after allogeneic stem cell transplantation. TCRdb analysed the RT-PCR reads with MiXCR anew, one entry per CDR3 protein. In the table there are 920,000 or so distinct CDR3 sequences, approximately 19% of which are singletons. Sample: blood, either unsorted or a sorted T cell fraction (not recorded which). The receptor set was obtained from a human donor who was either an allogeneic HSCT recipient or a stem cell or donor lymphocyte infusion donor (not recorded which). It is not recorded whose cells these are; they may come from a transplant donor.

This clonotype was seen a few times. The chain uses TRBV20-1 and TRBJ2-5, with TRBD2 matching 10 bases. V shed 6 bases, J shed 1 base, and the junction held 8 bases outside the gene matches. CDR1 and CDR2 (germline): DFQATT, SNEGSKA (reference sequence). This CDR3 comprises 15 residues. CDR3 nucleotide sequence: TGCAGTGCCGCGAGGCTAGCGGGGGCCCAAGAGACCCAGTACTTC. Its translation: CSAARLAGAQETQYF.

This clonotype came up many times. CDR3 residues: CASSFRGYNEQFF. The CDR3 nucleotides read TGTGCCAGCAGTTTTCGGGGATACAATGAGCAGTTCTTC. V usage is TRBV12-3 or TRBV12-4 and J usage is TRBJ2-1; possibly TRBD2 for D (5 bases). Trimming shortened V by 3 bases and J by 4 bases, and 7 bases separated the two germline ends. This CDR3 spans 13 amino acids.

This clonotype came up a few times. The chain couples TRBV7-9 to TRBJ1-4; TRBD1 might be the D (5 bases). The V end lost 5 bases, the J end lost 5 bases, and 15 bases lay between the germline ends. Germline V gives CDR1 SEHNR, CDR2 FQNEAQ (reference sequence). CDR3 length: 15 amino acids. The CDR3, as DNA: TGTGCCAGCAGCCCGACGGGACGGATAAATGAAAAACTGTTTTTT. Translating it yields CASSPTGRINEKLFF.

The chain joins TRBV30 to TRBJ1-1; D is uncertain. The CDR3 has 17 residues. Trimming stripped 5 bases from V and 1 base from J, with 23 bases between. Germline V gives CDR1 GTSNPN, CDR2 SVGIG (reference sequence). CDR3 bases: TGTGCCTGGTCCGCGCGTAGACCACCGGGCCGGAACACTGAAGCTTTCTTT. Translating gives CAWSARRPPGRNTEAFF.

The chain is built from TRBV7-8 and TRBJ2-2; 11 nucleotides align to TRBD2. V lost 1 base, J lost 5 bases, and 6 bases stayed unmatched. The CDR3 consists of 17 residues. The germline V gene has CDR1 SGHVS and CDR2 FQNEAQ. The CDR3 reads CASSLVGTSGSTGELFF. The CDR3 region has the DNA TGTGCCAGCAGCTTAGTCGGAACTAGCGGGAGTACCGGGGAGCTGTTTTTT.

The CDR3 sequence is CASSLMGQMGTEAFF. In DNA, the CDR3 is TGCGCCAGCAGCTTAATGGGACAGATGGGGACTGAAGCTTTCTTT. The V call is TRBV5-1, the J call TRBJ1-1; 7 positions match TRBD1. Germline V gives CDR1 SGHRS, CDR2 YFSETQ. The CDR3 totals 15 residues. Trimming removed 2 bases from V and 5 bases from J; junction bases left unmatched: 9.

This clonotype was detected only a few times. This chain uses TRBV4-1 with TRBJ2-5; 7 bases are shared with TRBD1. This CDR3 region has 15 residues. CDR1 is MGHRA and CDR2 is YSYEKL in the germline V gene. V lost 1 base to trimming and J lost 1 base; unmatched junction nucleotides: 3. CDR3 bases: TGCGCCAGCAGCCAAGTGGGACAGCCCCAAGAGACCCAGTACTTC. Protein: CASSQVGQPQETQYF.

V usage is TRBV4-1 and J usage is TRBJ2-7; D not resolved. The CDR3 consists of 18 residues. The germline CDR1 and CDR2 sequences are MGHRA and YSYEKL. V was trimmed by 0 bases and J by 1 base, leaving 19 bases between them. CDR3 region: CASSQDLIRPDLSYEQYF. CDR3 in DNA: TGCGCCAGCAGCCAAGACCTTATCCGGCCAGACCTATCCTACGAGCAGTACTTC.

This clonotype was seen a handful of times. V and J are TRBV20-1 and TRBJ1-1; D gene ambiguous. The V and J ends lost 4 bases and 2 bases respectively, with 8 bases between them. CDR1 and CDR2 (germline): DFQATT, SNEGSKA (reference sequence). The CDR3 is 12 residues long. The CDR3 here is CSAKTHNTEAFF. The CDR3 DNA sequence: TGCAGTGCTAAAACACATAACACTGAAGCTTTCTTT.

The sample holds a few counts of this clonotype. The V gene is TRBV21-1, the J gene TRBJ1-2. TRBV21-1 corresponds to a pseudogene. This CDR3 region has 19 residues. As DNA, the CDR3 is TGTGCCAGCAGCAAGAAGTACCCGGGGCTAACCCGAATCGAATATGGCTACACCTTC. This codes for CASSKKYPGLTRIEYGYTF.

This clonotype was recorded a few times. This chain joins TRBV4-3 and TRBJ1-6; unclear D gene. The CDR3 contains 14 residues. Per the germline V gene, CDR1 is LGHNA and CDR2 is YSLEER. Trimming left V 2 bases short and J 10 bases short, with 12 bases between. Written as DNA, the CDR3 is TGCGCCAGCAGCCAATCGGGCAGTGGCTCACCCCTCCACTTT. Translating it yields CASSQSGSGSPLHF.

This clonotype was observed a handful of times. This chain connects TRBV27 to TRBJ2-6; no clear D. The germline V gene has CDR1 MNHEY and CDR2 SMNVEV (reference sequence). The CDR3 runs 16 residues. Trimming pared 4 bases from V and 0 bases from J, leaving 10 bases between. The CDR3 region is CASSSGRVSGANVLTF. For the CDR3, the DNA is TGTGCCAGCAGTTCAGGACGGGTCTCTGGGGCCAACGTCCTGACTTTC. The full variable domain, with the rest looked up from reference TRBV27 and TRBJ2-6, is EAQVTQNPRYLITVTGKKLTVTCSQNMNHEYMSWYRQDPGLGLRQIYYSMNVEVTDKGDVPEGYKVSRKEKRNFPLILESPSPNQTSLYFCASSSGRVSGANVLTFGAGSRLTVL.

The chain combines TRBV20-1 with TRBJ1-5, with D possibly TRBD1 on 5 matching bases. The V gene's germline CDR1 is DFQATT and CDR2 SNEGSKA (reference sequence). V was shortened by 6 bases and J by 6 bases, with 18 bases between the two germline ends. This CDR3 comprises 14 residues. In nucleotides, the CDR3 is TGCAGTGCCGGAGGGGTCGGGTTGGGTCAGCCCCAGCATTTT. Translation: CSAGGVGLGQPQHF.

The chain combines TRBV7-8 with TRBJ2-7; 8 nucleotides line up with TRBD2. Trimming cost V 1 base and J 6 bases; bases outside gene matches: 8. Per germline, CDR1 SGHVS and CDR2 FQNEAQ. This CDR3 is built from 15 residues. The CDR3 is CASSLGGTRSIEQYF. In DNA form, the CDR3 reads TGTGCCAGCAGCTTAGGGGGGACTAGATCGATCGAGCAGTACTTC.

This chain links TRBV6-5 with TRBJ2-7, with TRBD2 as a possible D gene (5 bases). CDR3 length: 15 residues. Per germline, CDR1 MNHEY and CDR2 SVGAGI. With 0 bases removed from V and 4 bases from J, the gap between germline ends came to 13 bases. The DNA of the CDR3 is TGTGCCAGCAGTTACTCGGATTTAGCGAAGTACGAGCAGTACTTC. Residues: CASSYSDLAKYEQYF.

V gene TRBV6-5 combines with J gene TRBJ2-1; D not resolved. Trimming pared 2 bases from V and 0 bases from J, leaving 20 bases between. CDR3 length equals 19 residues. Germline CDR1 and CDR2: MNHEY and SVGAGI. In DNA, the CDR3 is TGTGCCAGCAGTTACATTTACCCCTCAGCTCAGAGCTCCTACAATGAGCAGTTCTTC. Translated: CASSYIYPSAQSSYNEQFF.

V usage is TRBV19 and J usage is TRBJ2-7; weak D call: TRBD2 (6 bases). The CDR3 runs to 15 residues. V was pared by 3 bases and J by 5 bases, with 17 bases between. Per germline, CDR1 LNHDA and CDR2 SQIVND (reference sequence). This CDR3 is CASSIGRDFGHEQYF. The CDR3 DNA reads TGTGCCAGTAGTATCGGGCGGGATTTTGGCCACGAGCAGTACTTC.

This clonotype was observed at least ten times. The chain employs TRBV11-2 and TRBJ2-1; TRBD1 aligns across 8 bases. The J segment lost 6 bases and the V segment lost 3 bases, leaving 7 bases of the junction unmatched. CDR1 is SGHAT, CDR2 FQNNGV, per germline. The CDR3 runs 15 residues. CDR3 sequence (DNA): TGTGCCAGCAGCTTGAACAGGGGGTATAGCAATGAGCAGTTCTTC. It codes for CASSLNRGYSNEQFF.

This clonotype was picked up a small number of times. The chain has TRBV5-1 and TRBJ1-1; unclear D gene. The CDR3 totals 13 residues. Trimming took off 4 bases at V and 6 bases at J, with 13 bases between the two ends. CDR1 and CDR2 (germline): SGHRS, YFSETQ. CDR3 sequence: CASSRVQPSEAFF. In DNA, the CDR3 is TGCGCCAGCAGCCGGGTTCAGCCTTCTGAAGCTTTCTTT.

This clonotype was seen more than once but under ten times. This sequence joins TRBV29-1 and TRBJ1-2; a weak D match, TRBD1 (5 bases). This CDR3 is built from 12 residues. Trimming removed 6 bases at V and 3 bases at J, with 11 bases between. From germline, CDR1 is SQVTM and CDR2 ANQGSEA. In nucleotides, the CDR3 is TGCAGCGTCGGCGTCAGGGACTATGGCTACACCTTC. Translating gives CSVGVRDYGYTF. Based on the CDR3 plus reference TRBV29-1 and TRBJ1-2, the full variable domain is SAVISQKPSRDICQRGTSLTIQCQVDSQVTMMFWYRQQPGQSLTLIATANQGSEATYESGFVIDKFPISRPNLTFSTLTVSNMSPEDSSIYLCSVGVRDYGYTFGSGTRLTVV.

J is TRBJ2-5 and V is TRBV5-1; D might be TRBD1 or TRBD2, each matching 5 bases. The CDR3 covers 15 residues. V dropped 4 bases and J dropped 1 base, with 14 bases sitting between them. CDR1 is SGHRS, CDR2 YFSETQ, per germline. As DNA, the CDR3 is TGCGCCAGCAGCGGCCGGGACGGTTTCCAAGAGACCCAGTACTTC. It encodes CASSGRDGFQETQYF.

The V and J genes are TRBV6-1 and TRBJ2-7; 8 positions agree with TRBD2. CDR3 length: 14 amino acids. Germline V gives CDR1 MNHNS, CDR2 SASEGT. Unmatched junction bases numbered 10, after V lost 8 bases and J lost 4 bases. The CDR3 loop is CASRGSGDSYEQYF. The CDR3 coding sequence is TGTGCCAGCCGGGGTAGCGGGGATTCTTACGAGCAGTACTTC.

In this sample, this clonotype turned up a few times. The CDR3 DNA follows: TGTGCCAGCAGCCAAGAAGGATTCAGGGGCTATGGCTACACCTTC. This encodes CASSQEGFRGYGYTF. This chain uses TRBV3-1 with TRBJ1-2; D is possibly TRBD1 (6 bases). Germline values: CDR1 LGHDT, CDR2 YNNKEL (reference sequence). Trimming pared 0 bases from V and 4 bases from J, leaving 12 bases between. This CDR3 comprises 15 residues.

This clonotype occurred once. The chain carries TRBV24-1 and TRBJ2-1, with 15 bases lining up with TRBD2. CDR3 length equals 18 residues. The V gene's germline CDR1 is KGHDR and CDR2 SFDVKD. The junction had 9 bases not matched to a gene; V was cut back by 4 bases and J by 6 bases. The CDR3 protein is CATSDRTSGGALGNEQFF. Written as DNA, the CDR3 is TGTGCCACCAGTGACCGGACTAGCGGGGGGGCCCTGGGCAATGAGCAGTTCTTC.

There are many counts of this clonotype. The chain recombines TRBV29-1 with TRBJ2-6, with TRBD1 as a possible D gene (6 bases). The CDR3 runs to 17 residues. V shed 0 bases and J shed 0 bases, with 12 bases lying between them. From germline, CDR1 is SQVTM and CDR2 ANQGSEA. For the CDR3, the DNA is TGCAGCGTTGAAGACAGGGGACCACTCTCTGGGGCCAACGTCCTGACTTTC. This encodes CSVEDRGPLSGANVLTF.

The CDR3 coding sequence is TGTGCCAGCGGACAGGCCAACTCCTACGAGCAGTACTTC. Its translation is CASGQANSYEQYF. J is TRBJ2-7 and V is TRBV9, with TRBD1 identical over 7 bases. CDR3 length: 13 amino acids. Germline CDR1 SGDLS, CDR2 YYNGEE. The junction had 4 bases not matched to a gene; V was cut back by 7 bases and J by 0 bases.